Listed here are 8 T cell receptor beta chains from one sample, sequenced in a study of cytomegalovirus exposure and HLA in healthy donors. The PCR ran on 60 Vbeta and 13 Jbeta primers. Assay used: immunoSEQ multiplex PCR; TCRdb lists only in-frame clones, some missing. The repertoire includes about 210,000 clones, 75% to 80% of them detected once, and less than 2% sits in the top ten. The specimen sequenced was PBMCs. The origin of the receptors is a male donor in good health and CMV-seronegative.

V and J are TRBV7-8 and TRBJ2-7, with D perhaps TRBD2 (5 bases). Looked up from germline, CDR1 is SGHVS and CDR2 is FQNEAQ. This CDR3 contains 14 residues. V was cut by 1 base and J by 0 bases, with 7 bases left in between. CDR3 region: CASSLVGNSYEQYF. The DNA for the CDR3 is TGTGCCAGCAGCTTAGTCGGGAACTCCTACGAGCAGTACTTC.

This chain connects TRBV12-1 to TRBJ2-1; the table's D call TRBD2 went unverified against the DNA. TRBV12-1 has pseudogene status. CDR3 length: 15 amino acids. The CDR3 sequence is CASTRRLAGGGEQFF. Here the CDR3 DNA reads TGTGCCAGCACCCGGAGACTAGCGGGAGGGGGTGAGCAGTTCTTC.

The rearrangement links TRBV30 to TRBJ2-5; TRBD2 is a possible D gene (5 bases). The J call may be mistaken, given a closer DNA end match to TRBJ2-7. Germline V lookup: CDR1 GTSNPN, CDR2 SVGIG (reference sequence). The CDR3 loop spans 14 amino acids. The CDR3 sequence: CAWSVVGVGSEQYF. The CDR3 bases are TGTGCCTGGAGTGTTGTGGGAGTCGGAAGCGAGCAGTACTTC.

The chain combines TRBV29-1 with TRBJ2-5, with 12 bases that match TRBD2. With the DNA end fitting TRBJ2-7 better, the J assignment may be wrong. The CDR3 is 14 amino acids. Germline assignment: CDR1 SQVTM and CDR2 ANQGSEA. The CDR3 nucleotides are TGCAGCGTCACCGGACTAGCGGGGATTTACGAGCAGTACTTC. Its translation: CSVTGLAGIYEQYF.

The chain recombines TRBV9 with TRBJ1-1; 10 bases are a match to TRBD1. With 4 bases clipped from V and 11 bases from J, the junction kept 14 bases outside the gene matches. There are 15 residues in the CDR3. CDR1 is SGDLS and CDR2 is YYNGEE in the germline V gene. DNA for the CDR3: TGTGCCAGCAGCCCCGTCGGTTCGGGACAGGGGACCGCTTTCTTT. It is translated as CASSPVGSGQGTAFF.

V usage is TRBV29-1 and J usage is TRBJ2-3; 8 nucleotides align to TRBD1. The CDR3 sequence is 15 residues long. From germline, CDR1 is SQVTM and CDR2 ANQGSEA. The ends lost 0 bases at V and 4 bases at J; junction bases unmatched: 6. This chain's CDR3 is CSVEDQGAPADTQYF. The CDR3 DNA reads as TGCAGCGTTGAAGATCAGGGGGCCCCGGCAGATACGCAGTATTTT.

V is TRBV6-5 and J is TRBJ1-1; possible D gene TRBD1, 6 bases. CDR1 MNHEY and CDR2 SVGAGI come from the germline V gene. The CDR3 sequence is 14 residues long. Trimming took off 0 bases at V and 7 bases at J, with 12 bases between the two ends. The CDR3 DNA reads TGTGCCAGCAGTTACTCGGATGGGGGCGGTGAAGCTTTCTTT. Translation gives CASSYSDGGGEAFF.

The chain joins TRBV6-6 to TRBJ2-7; D uncertain. Per germline, CDR1 MNHNY and CDR2 SVGAGI (reference sequence). Trimming removed 0 bases at V and 2 bases at J, with 5 bases between. The CDR3 sequence is 13 residues long. Written as DNA, the CDR3 is TGTGCCAGCAGTTACTCCCCAGCCTACGAGCAGTACTTC. Amino acid sequence: CASSYSPAYEQYF.